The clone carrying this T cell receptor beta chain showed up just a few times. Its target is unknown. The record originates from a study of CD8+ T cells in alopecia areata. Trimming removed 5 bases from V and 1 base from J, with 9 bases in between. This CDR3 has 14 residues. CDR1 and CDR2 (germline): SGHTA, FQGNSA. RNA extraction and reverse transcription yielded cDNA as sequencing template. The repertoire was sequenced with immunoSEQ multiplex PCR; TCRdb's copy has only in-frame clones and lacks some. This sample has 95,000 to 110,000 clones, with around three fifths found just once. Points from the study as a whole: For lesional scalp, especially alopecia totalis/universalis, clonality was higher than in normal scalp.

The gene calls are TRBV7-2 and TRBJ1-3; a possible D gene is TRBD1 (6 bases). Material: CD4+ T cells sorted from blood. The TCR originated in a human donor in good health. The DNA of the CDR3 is TGTGCCAGCAGCCCGACAGGATCTGGAAACACCATATATTTT. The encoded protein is CASSPTGSGNTIYF. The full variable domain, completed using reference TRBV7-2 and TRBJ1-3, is GAGVSQSPSNKVTEKGKDVELRCDPISGHTALYWYRQSLGQGLEFLIYFQGNSAPDKSGLPSDRFSAERTGGSVSTLTIQRTQQEDSAVYLCASSPTGSGNTIYFGEGSWLTVV.